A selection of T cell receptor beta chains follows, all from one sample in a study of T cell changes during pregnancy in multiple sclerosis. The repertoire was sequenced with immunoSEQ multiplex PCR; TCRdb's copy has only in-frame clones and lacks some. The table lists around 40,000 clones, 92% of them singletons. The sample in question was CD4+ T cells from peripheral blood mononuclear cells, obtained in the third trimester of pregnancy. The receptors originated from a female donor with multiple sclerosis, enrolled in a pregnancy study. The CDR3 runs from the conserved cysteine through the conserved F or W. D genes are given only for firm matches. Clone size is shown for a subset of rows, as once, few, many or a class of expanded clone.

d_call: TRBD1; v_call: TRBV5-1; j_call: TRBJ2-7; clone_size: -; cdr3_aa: CASRTKGAATDYEQYF; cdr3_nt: TGCGCCAGCAGGACCAAGGGGGCAGCTACCGACTACGAGCAGTACTTC
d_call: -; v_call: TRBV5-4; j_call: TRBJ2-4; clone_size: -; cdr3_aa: CASSLWGLSVDIQYF; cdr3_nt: TGTGCCAGCAGCTTGTGGGGCTTATCTGTAGACATTCAGTACTTC
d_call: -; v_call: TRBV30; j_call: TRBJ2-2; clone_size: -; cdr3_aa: CAWSVLAQNTGELFF; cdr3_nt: TGTGCCTGGAGTGTGCTAGCTCAGAACACCGGGGAGCTGTTTTTT
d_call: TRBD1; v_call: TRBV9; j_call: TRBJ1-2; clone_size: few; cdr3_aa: CASSVDGGQGSGGYTF; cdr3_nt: TGTGCCAGCAGCGTAGATGGAGGACAGGGGAGTGGTGGCTACACCTTC
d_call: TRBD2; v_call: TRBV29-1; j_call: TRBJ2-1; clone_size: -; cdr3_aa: CSKTSASYNEQFF; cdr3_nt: TGCAGCAAAACTAGCGCCTCCTACAATGAGCAGTTCTTC
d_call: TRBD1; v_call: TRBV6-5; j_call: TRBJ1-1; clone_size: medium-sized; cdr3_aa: CASSSPTGANTEAFF; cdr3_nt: TGTGCCAGCAGTTCCCCGACAGGGGCGAACACTGAAGCTTTCTTT
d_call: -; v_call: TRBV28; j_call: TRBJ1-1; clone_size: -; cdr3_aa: CASSLASQGNTEAFF; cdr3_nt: TGTGCCAGCAGTTTAGCGTCTCAGGGGAACACTGAAGCTTTCTTT
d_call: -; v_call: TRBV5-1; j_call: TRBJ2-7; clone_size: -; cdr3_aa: CASSRTAEQYEQYF; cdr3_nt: TGCGCCAGCAGCCGGACAGCGGAACAATACGAGCAGTACTTC
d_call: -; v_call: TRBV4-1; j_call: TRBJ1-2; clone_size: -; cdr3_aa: CASSQVLRGGLDGYTF; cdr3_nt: TGCGCCAGCAGCCAAGTTTTAAGGGGAGGGCTGGATGGCTACACCTTC
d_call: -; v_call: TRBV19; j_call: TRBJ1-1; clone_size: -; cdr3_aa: CASSWFSPQGNTEAFF; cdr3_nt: TGTGCCAGTAGTTGGTTTTCCCCACAGGGAAACACTGAAGCTTTCTTT
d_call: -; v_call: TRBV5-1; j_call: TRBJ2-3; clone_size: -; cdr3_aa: CASSLVLADSTDTQYF; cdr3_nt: TGCGCCAGCAGCTTGGTTTTGGCAGATAGCACAGATACGCAGTATTTT
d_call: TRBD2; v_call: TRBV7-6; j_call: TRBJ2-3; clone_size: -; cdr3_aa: CASSSLAKRIQSTDTQYF; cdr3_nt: TGTGCCAGCAGTTCACTAGCGAAACGTATTCAGAGCACAGATACGCAGTATTTT
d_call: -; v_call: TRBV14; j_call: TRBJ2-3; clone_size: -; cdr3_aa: CASSGATGWGQYF; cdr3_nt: TGTGCCAGCAGCGGGGCGACAGGCTGGGGGCAGTATTTT
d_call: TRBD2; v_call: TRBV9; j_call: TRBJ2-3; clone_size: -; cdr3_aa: CASSAETSGIGTDTQYF; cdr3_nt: TGTGCCAGCAGCGCCGAGACTAGCGGGATTGGCACAGATACGCAGTATTTT
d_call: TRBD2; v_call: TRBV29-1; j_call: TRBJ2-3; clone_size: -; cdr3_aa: CSVEGGAGVGTDTQYF; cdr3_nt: TGCAGCGTTGAAGGAGGGGCGGGAGTAGGCACAGATACGCAGTATTTT
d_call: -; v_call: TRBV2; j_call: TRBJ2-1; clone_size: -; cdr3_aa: CASREQKQDEQFF; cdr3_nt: TGTGCCAGCCGGGAACAGAAACAAGATGAGCAGTTCTTC
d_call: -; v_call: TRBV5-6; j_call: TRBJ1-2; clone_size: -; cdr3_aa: CASSPGSLEDGYTF; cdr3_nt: TGTGCCAGCAGCCCGGGGAGTCTAGAGGATGGCTACACCTTC
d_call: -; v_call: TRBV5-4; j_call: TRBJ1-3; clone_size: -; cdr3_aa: CASSRDGTGSSGNTIYF; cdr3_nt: TGTGCCAGCAGCCGCGACGGAACAGGGAGCTCTGGAAACACCATATATTTT
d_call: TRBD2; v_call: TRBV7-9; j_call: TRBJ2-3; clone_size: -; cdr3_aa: CASSFLAGSLTDTQYF; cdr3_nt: TGTGCCAGCAGCTTTTTAGCGGGATCACTCACAGATACGCAGTATTTT
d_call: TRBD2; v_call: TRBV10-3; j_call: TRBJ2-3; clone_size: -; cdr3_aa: CAIRPAGGADTQYF; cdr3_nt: TGTGCCATCAGGCCAGCGGGAGGTGCAGATACGCAGTATTTT
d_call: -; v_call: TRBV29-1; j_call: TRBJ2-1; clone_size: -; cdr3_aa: CSSGSDEQFF; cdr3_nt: TGCAGCTCGGGGAGCGATGAGCAGTTCTTC
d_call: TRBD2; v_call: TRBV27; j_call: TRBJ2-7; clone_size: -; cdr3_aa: CASKRREGSGEQYF; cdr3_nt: TGTGCCAGCAAACGGCGGGAGGGAAGCGGCGAGCAGTACTTC
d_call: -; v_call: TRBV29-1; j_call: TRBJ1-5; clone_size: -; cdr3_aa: CSVGSGGGNQPQHF; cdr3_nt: TGCAGCGTTGGTTCTGGAGGCGGCAATCAGCCCCAGCATTTT
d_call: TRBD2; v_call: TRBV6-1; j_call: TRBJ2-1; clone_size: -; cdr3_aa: CASSEATSLAGEQFF; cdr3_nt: TGTGCCAGCAGTGAAGCGACGTCCTTAGCGGGAGAGCAGTTCTTC
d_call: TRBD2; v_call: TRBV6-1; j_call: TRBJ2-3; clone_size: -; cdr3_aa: CASSASGTSGTDTQYF; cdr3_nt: TGTGCCAGCAGTGCGTCCGGGACTAGCGGCACAGATACGCAGTATTTT
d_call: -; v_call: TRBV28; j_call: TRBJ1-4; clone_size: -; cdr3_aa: CASSLSTTNEKLFF; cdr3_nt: TGTGCCAGCAGTTTATCTACAACTAATGAAAAACTGTTTTTT
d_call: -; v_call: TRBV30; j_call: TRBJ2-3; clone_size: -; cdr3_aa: CAWSVSAADTQYF; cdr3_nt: TGTGCCTGGAGTGTTTCGGCGGCAGATACGCAGTATTTT
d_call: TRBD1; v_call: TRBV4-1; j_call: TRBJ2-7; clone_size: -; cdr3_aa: CASRQNQGVPYEQYF; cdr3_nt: TGCGCCAGCAGACAGAATCAGGGGGTACCATACGAGCAGTACTTC
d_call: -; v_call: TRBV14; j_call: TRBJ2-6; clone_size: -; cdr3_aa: CASSQVRSGANVLTF; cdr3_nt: TGTGCCAGCAGCCAAGTTCGCTCTGGGGCCAACGTCCTGACTTTC
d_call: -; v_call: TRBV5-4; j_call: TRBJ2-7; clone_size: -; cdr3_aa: CASSLGGASALYEQYF; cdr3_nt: TGTGCCAGCAGCTTGGGCGGTGCTAGCGCCCTCTACGAGCAGTACTTC
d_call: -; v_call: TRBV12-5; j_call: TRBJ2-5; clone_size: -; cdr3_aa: CASSRDQETQYF; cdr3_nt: TGTGCTAGTAGCAGGGACCAAGAGACCCAGTACTTC
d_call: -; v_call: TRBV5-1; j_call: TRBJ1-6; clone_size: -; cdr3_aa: CASSLGGQLGNSPLHF; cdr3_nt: TGCGCCAGCAGCTTGGGAGGACAGTTGGGTAATTCACCCCTCCACTTT
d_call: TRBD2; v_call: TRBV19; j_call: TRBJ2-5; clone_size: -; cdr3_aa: CASRATSGRGPSRETQYF; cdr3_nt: TGTGCCAGTAGAGCAACTAGCGGGAGGGGTCCATCGAGGGAGACCCAGTACTTC
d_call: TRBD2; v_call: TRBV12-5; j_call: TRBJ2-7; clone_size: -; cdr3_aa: CASGSSGRAGEQYF; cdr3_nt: TGTGCTAGTGGCTCCAGCGGGAGGGCGGGGGAGCAGTACTTC
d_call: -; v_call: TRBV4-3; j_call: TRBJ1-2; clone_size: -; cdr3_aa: CASSQDPGREDGYTF; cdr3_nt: TGCGCCAGCAGCCAAGATCCAGGCAGGGAAGATGGCTACACCTTC
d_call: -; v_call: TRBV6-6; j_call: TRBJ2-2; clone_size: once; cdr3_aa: CASSYEAGRELFF; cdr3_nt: TGTGCCAGCAGTTACGAGGCAGGGCGGGAGCTGTTTTTT
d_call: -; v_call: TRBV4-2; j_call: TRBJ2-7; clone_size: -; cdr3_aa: CASSQDPGATYEQYF; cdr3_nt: TGTGCCAGCAGCCAAGATCCGGGTGCGACCTACGAGCAGTACTTC
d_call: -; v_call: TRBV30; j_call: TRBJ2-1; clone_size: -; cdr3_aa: CAWGPTRINEQFF; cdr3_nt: TGTGCCTGGGGCCCTACTAGGATCAATGAGCAGTTCTTC
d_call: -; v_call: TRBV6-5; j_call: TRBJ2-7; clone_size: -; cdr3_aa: CASSYAGEGQTYEQYF; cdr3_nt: TGTGCCAGCAGTTACGCAGGGGAGGGACAAACCTACGAGCAGTACTTC
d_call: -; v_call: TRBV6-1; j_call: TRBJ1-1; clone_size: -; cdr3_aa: CASSPFIHGTEAFF; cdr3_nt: TGTGCCAGCTCCCCTTTTATACATGGCACTGAAGCTTTCTTT
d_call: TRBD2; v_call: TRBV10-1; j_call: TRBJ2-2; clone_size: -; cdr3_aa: CASSGTTNTGELFF; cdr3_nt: TGCGCCAGCAGCGGGACTACCAACACCGGGGAGCTGTTTTTT
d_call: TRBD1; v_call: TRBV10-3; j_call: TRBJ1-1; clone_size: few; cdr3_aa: CAISGGQGAFF; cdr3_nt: TGTGCCATCAGTGGGGGACAGGGCGCTTTCTTT
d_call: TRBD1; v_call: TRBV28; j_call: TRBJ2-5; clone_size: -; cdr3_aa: CASRLTGGRLETQYF; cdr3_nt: TGTGCCAGCAGGCTGACAGGGGGCAGGCTGGAGACCCAGTACTTC
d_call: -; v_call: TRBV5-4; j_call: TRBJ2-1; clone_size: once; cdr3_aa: CASSFGGGNSYNEQFF; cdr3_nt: TGTGCCAGCAGCTTTGGTGGCGGGAACTCCTACAATGAGCAGTTCTTC
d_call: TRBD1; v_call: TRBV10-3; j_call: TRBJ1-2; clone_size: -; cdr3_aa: CAISEYDRGDGYTF; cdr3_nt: TGTGCCATCAGTGAGTACGACAGGGGCGATGGCTACACCTTC
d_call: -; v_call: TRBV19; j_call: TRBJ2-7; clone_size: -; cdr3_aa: CASSKVGSPYEQYF; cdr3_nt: TGTGCCAGTAGTAAAGTCGGGTCTCCCTACGAGCAGTACTTC
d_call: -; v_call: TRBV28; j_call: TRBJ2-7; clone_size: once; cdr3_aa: CASSFPRMKYF; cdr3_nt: TGTGCCAGCAGTTTCCCGAGGATGAAGTACTTC
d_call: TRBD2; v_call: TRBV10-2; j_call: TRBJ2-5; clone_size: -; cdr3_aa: CASSTGTSGETQYF; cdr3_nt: TGCGCCAGCAGCACCGGGACTAGCGGGGAGACCCAGTACTTC
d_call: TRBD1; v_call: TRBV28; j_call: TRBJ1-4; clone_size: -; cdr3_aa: CASSPGTGRVGNEKLFF; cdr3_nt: TGTGCCAGCAGCCCCGGGACAGGGAGAGTTGGTAATGAAAAACTGTTTTTT
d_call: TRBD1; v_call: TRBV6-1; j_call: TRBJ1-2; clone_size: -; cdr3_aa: CASRNTGGDGYTF; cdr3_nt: TGTGCCAGCAGAAATACAGGGGGCGATGGCTACACCTTC
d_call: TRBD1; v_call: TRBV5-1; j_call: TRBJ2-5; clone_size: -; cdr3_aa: CASSSGTGEETQYF; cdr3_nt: TGCGCCAGCAGCTCTGGGACAGGGGAAGAGACCCAGTACTTC
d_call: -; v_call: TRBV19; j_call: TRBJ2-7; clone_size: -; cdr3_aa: CASSKQGPTYEQYF; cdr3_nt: TGTGCCAGTAGTAAACAGGGTCCTACCTACGAGCAGTACTTC
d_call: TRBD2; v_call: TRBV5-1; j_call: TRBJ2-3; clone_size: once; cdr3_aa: CASSPGTSGRTTDTQYF; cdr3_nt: TGCGCCAGCAGCCCTGGGACTAGCGGGAGGACGACAGATACGCAGTATTTT
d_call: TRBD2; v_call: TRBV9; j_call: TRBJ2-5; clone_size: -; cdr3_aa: CASSVSAGGGPRETQYF; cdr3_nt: TGTGCCAGCAGCGTATCGGCGGGAGGGGGACCTAGGGAGACCCAGTACTTC
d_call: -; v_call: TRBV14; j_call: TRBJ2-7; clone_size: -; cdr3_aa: CASSHGYEQYF; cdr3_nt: TGTGCCAGCAGCCACGGGTACGAGCAGTACTTC
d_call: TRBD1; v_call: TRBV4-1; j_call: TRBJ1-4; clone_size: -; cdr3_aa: CASSHAGGTNEKLFF; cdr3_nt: TGCGCCAGCAGCCACGCAGGGGGGACTAATGAAAAACTGTTTTTT
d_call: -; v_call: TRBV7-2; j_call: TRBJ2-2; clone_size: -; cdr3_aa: CASSLRRGNTGELFF; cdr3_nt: TGTGCCAGCAGCTTACGGCGGGGGAACACCGGGGAGCTGTTTTTT
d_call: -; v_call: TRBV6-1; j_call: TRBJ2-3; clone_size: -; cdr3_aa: CASSEAGFTGIPDTQYF; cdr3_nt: TGTGCCAGCAGTGAAGCGGGCTTTACAGGGATACCTGATACGCAGTATTTT
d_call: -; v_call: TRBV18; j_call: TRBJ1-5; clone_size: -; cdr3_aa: CASSPFSLTGGNQPQHF; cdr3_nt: TGTGCCAGCTCACCTTTCTCTTTGACAGGTGGCAATCAGCCCCAGCATTTT